The next 10 T cell receptor beta chains were all read from a single sample in a study of blood T cell repertoires in COVID-19. Profiled with immunoSEQ multiplex PCR; TCRdb holds only in-frame clones, not every one. The repertoire has approximately 200,000 clones, 86% of them found once; the top ten carry roughly 4%. The specimen was PBMCs or T cells enriched from blood (not recorded which). The receptors originated from a woman aged 25-40 years who had been exposed to COVID-19.

This rearrangement joins TRBV19 to TRBJ2-2, with 9 bases matching TRBD1. The CDR3 has 16 amino acids. In germline, CDR1 is LNHDA, CDR2 SQIVND (reference sequence). Germline trimming cut 1 base from V and 6 bases from J; bases unmatched to any gene: 6. In DNA form, the CDR3 reads TGTGCCAGTAGTATAGTAAACAGGGGGCTCCCCGGGGAGCTGTTTTTT. As protein: CASSIVNRGLPGELFF.

V and J are TRBV30 and TRBJ1-5; D is undetermined. Germline CDR1 and CDR2: GTSNPN and SVGIG (reference sequence). The V end was cut by 2 bases, the J end by 4 bases, with 6 bases between. There are 12 residues in the CDR3. The CDR3 loop is CAWSLGNQPQHF. The CDR3 DNA follows: TGTGCCTGGAGTCTCGGTAATCAGCCCCAGCATTTT.

The chain joins TRBV19 to TRBJ2-7; tentative D call: TRBD1 (5 bases). The CDR3 length is 13 residues. Germline CDR1 reads LNHDA; CDR2 reads SQIVND (reference sequence). Trimming removed 3 bases from V and 3 bases from J, with 9 bases in between. The CDR3 loop reads CASSMAQGYEQYF. The DNA of the CDR3 is TGTGCCAGTAGTATGGCCCAGGGCTACGAGCAGTACTTC.

This clone was seen a handful of times. The chain employs TRBV5-6 and TRBJ1-2, with 8 positions matching TRBD1. The germline V gene encodes CDR1 SGHDT and CDR2 YYEEEE. The length of the CDR3 is 15 residues. J was trimmed by 2 bases and V by 4 bases; bases with no gene match: 7. The DNA for the CDR3 is TGTGCCAGCAGCACCCCGGGACAGGCAAACTATGGCTACACCTTC. Its protein is CASSTPGQANYGYTF.

The genes are TRBV19 and TRBJ2-7; 7 nucleotides match TRBD1. The CDR3 has 14 residues. Per the germline V gene, CDR1 is LNHDA and CDR2 is SQIVND (reference sequence). J gave up 7 bases and V 11 bases, and 17 bases lay outside the gene matches. The CDR3 here is CASCRGTPGEEQYF. CDR3 DNA: TGTGCCTCCTGCAGGGGGACACCTGGGGAGGAGCAGTACTTC.

The rearrangement uses TRBV5-6 and TRBJ1-6; D remains unclear. The V gene lost 0 bases and the J gene lost 7 bases, with 11 bases spanning the gap. Germline-derived CDR1 and CDR2 are SGHDT and YYEEEE. This CDR3 is 15 amino acids long. The CDR3 region is CASSLELRGNSPLHF. The CDR3 DNA reads TGTGCCAGCAGCTTGGAATTGAGAGGGAATTCACCCCTCCACTTT.

About this clone itself: A read error may produce the germline difference seen at one junction end. The chain combines TRBV5-6 with TRBJ1-1; D possibly corresponds to TRBD1 (5 bases). The CDR3 runs 11 residues. Germline V lookup: CDR1 SGHDT, CDR2 YYEEEE. This chain's CDR3 is CASSSETTASF. CDR3 sequence (DNA): TGTGCCAGCAGCTCGGAGACGACAGCGTCGTTT.

The sample holds a few counts of this clone. The chain uses TRBV11-3 and TRBJ2-1, with TRBD1 matching over 12 bases. The CDR3 runs 16 residues. Losses at the gene ends were 5 bases for V and 9 bases for J; bases not matched to a gene: 11. Per the germline V gene, CDR1 is SGHNT and CDR2 is YENEEA. In DNA, the CDR3 is TGTGCCAGCAGCGCCCCGGGACAGGGGGCGAAGCGTGAGCAGTTCTTC. It is translated as CASSAPGQGAKREQFF.

The V call is TRBV2, the J call TRBJ1-1; a weak D match, TRBD1 (6 bases). The CDR3 has 12 residues. Germline V gene data show CDR1 as SNHLY and CDR2 as FYNNEI. The ends were cut back, 3 bases at V and 7 bases at J, with 9 bases in the middle. The CDR3: CASSEGAYEAFF. The CDR3 DNA reads TGTGCCAGCAGTGAGGGGGCGTATGAAGCTTTCTTT.

The chain employs TRBV2 and TRBJ1-1, with TRBD1 as a possible D gene (5 bases). Germline assignment: CDR1 SNHLY and CDR2 FYNNEI. V was cut by 7 bases and J by 0 bases, with 12 bases left in between. The CDR3 spans 14 residues. CDR3 DNA sequence: TGTGCCAGCATGAGGGGAGGATTGAACACTGAAGCTTTCTTT. It codes for CASMRGGLNTEAFF. The full variable domain, its missing parts supplied by reference TRBV2 and TRBJ1-1, is EPEVTQTPSHQVTQMGQEVILRCVPISNHLYFYWYRQILGQKVEFLVSFYNNEISEKSEIFDDQFSVERPDGSNFTLKIRSTKLEDSAMYFCASMRGGLNTEAFFGQGTRLTVV.